These 16 T cell receptor beta chains came from one sample sequenced in a study of T cells in Graves' hyperthyroidism and ophthalmopathy (dated by TCRdb to the late 2010s). To prepare the library, multiplex PCR was applied. Data came from an Illumina HiSeq 2000. TCR beta CDR3 regions were amplified from RNA transcripts. For the first round of RT-PCR on the TCR CDR3, the HTBI primer set was used together with the Qiagen OneStep RT-PCR kit. TCRdb reran the public reads through fastp at Q25 and MiXCR, keeping productive beta chains. Entries are consolidated by CDR3 protein sequence, retaining the most common genes and DNA. The sample has some 510,000 distinct CDR3 sequences on record, about 20% of them singletons. Of the sample, 26% is held by the ten largest clones. Sequencing input: blood. The receptors were sampled from a man between 18 and 29 years old with Graves' hyperthyroidism.

Ten or more counts support this clonotype. The chain has TRBV2 and TRBJ1-3; D remains ambiguous. CDR1 and CDR2 from the germline V gene are SNHLY and FYNNEI. The V end was cut by 8 bases, the J end by 4 bases, with 21 bases between. The CDR3 has 16 amino acids. The CDR3 DNA follows: TGTGCCAGCGGAGGGATCCTGAGCGGGGTCGGAAACACCATATATTTT. Translated: CASGGILSGVGNTIYF.

Ten or more counts support this clonotype. The chain combines TRBV5-6 with TRBJ1-3; D gene ambiguous. This CDR3 comprises 15 residues. Trimming took 2 bases from V and 0 from J, leaving 9 bases between them. CDR1 is SGHDT, CDR2 YYEEEE, per germline. The CDR3 sequence: CASSLGLSSGNTIYF. The CDR3 DNA follows: TGTGCCAGCAGCTTAGGCCTAAGCTCTGGAAACACCATATATTTT.

This clonotype was counted many times. The chain has TRBV12-3 or TRBV12-4 and TRBJ2-7; 9 positions agree with TRBD2. The V and J ends lost 1 base and 0 bases, in that order; junction bases with no gene match: 1. The CDR3 is 15 residues long. CDR3 residues: CASSLGLAVSYEQYF. The CDR3 nucleotides read TGTGCCAGCAGTTTAGGACTAGCGGTCTCCTACGAGCAGTACTTC.

The gene calls are TRBV12-3 or TRBV12-4 and TRBJ1-1; the D is unclear. The V and J ends lost 2 bases and 1 base respectively, with 11 bases between them. The CDR3 covers 15 residues. CDR3 protein: CASSLYWPRNTEAFF. In DNA form, the CDR3 reads TGTGCCAGCAGTTTATATTGGCCGCGGAACACTGAAGCTTTCTTT.

At least ten counts were recorded for this clonotype. The chain couples TRBV5-1 to TRBJ1-2; D perhaps matches TRBD1 (5 bases). The germline V gene encodes CDR1 SGHRS and CDR2 YFSETQ. The V gene lost 0 bases and the J gene lost 8 bases, with 17 bases spanning the gap. The CDR3 is 15 residues long. CDR3 region: CASSLALGGTKGYTF. As DNA, the CDR3 is TGCGCCAGCAGCTTGGCCTTGGGCGGGACCAAGGGCTACACCTTC.

In this sample, this clonotype turned up many times. The chain is built from TRBV20-1 and TRBJ1-2; the D gene is possibly TRBD1 (5 bases). V lost 6 bases and J 2 bases, leaving 13 bases between the germline ends. In germline, CDR1 is DFQATT, CDR2 SNEGSKA (reference sequence). The CDR3 is 13 residues long. In DNA, the CDR3 is TGCAGTGCCGGAGGGACCGCGAACTATGGCTACACCTTC. Amino acids: CSAGGTANYGYTF.

This clonotype was found a few times. The chain has TRBV28 and TRBJ2-7; 7 bases map to TRBD1. CDR1 and CDR2 from the germline V gene are MDHEN and SYDVKM. The V and J ends lost 3 bases and 0 bases, in that order; junction bases with no gene match: 8. The CDR3 runs 16 residues. The chain's CDR3 is CASSFPRDSLSYEQYF. The CDR3 DNA reads as TGTGCCAGCAGTTTCCCCAGGGACAGCCTCTCCTACGAGCAGTACTTC.

The V and J genes are TRBV11-3 and TRBJ1-1; TRBD1 agrees at 9 bases. The junction had 9 bases not matched to a gene; V was cut back by 5 bases and J by 5 bases. This CDR3 is built from 15 residues. Per the germline V gene, CDR1 is SGHNT and CDR2 is YENEEA. The CDR3 region is CASSGQDRGRTEAFF. In DNA form, the CDR3 reads TGTGCCAGCAGCGGACAGGACAGGGGAAGGACTGAAGCTTTCTTT.

V usage is TRBV2 and J usage is TRBJ2-2; possibly TRBD2 for D (5 bases). This CDR3 comprises 16 residues. The germline CDR1 and CDR2 sequences are SNHLY and FYNNEI. Trimming pared 7 bases from V and 8 bases from J, leaving 23 bases between. The CDR3 loop is CASKEGWSPRLGELFF. As DNA, the CDR3 is TGTGCCAGCAAAGAGGGTTGGTCACCTAGACTGGGGGAGCTGTTTTTT.

This clonotype has a count of ten or more. The CDR3 nucleotides read TGTGCCAGCAGTTTATACAGGGATGGCAATCAGCCCCAGCATTTT. The encoded protein is CASSLYRDGNQPQHF. V and J are TRBV28 and TRBJ1-5; tentatively, D is TRBD1 (6 bases). The CDR3 runs to 15 residues. The germline CDR1 and CDR2 sequences are MDHEN and SYDVKM. The V gene lost 1 base and the J gene lost 2 bases, with 9 bases spanning the gap.

This clonotype was observed many times. The chain combines TRBV27 with TRBJ2-7; D is unclear. Germline loops: CDR1 MNHEY, CDR2 SMNVEV (reference sequence). This CDR3 has 10 residues. Trimming pared 2 bases from V and 6 bases from J, leaving 2 bases between. The CDR3 protein is CASSLGEQYF. The CDR3 coding sequence is TGTGCCAGCAGTTTAGGCGAGCAGTACTTC.

This clonotype was recorded at least ten times. This chain connects TRBV19 to TRBJ1-1; D is possibly TRBD1 (6 bases). CDR3 length: 14 amino acids. The V end lost 7 bases, the J end lost 1 base, and 13 bases lay between the germline ends. The germline V gene has CDR1 LNHDA and CDR2 SQIVND (reference sequence). CDR3 protein: CASIPGHRNTEAFF. For the CDR3, the DNA is TGTGCCAGTATTCCGGGACACCGGAACACTGAAGCTTTCTTT. Full variable domain (rest looked up from reference TRBV19 and TRBJ1-1): DGGITQSPKYLFRKEGQNVTLSCEQNLNHDAMYWYRQDPGQGLRLIYYSQIVNDFQKGDIAEGYSVSREKKESFPLTVTSAQKNPTAFYLCASIPGHRNTEAFFGQGTRLTVV.

A remark on this clonotype: This may stem from a read error, because a much larger clone lies one nucleotide away. Here the CDR3 omits its conserved ending phenylalanine or tryptophan, so a read error is the likely source. This chain uses TRBV20-1 with TRBJ2-7, with a weak D call TRBD1 (6 bases). The CDR3 extends over 15 amino acids. V gave up 0 bases and J gave up 2 bases, with 14 bases separating them. Germline-derived CDR1 and CDR2 are DFQATT and SNEGSKA (reference sequence). The CDR3 bases are TGCAGTGCTAGAGATCGGACAGTCTATCCCTACGAGCAGTACTAC. This translates into CSARDRTVYPYEQYY.

This clonotype has a count of ten or more. This chain connects TRBV6-1 to TRBJ1-5; D is uncertain. Germline assignment: CDR1 MNHNS and CDR2 SASEGT. V was trimmed by 3 bases and J by 4 bases, leaving 16 bases between them. CDR3 size: 16 residues. CDR3 DNA: TGTGCCAGCAGTGAGCGAGACGAGCCCGAAAATCAGCCCCAGCATTTT. Amino acids: CASSERDEPENQPQHF.

This clonotype was counted many times. The genes are TRBV20-1 and TRBJ1-1; D unresolved. CDR1 DFQATT and CDR2 SNEGSKA come from the germline V gene (reference sequence). The CDR3 length is 16 residues. Trimming cost V 8 bases and J 4 bases, with 26 bases left between them. The CDR3: CSPRTPRSGASTEAFF. CDR3 sequence (DNA): TGCAGTCCCCGGACCCCGCGTTCTGGCGCGAGCACTGAAGCTTTCTTT.

The chain is built from TRBV6-1 and TRBJ1-3; D is unclear. Per the germline V gene, CDR1 is MNHNS and CDR2 is SASEGT. The ends were cut back, 5 bases at V and 0 bases at J, with 11 bases in the middle. This CDR3 comprises 15 residues. The CDR3 bases are TGTGCCAGCAGTAACCGCAGGATCTCTGGAAACACCATATATTTT. This translates into CASSNRRISGNTIYF.